One and the same sample provided the 7 T cell receptor beta chains below, sequenced in a study of somatic mutations in cytotoxic T cells in rheumatoid arthritis. Method: immunoSEQ multiplex PCR; TCRdb's copy keeps in-frame clones and lacks some. The sample shows about 7,000 clones, about three fifths of them seen only once. The specimen sequenced was CD8+ T cells sorted from blood. The source of these receptors is a woman aged 40 to 49 in good health.

The chain links TRBV6-5 to TRBJ2-3; TRBD2 aligns across 8 bases. V lost 8 bases to trimming and J lost 2 bases; unmatched junction nucleotides: 6. Germline V gene lookup returns CDR1 MNHEY and CDR2 SVGAGI. This CDR3 comprises 14 residues. The CDR3 spells CASWGGGNTDTQYF. Here the CDR3 DNA reads TGTGCCAGCTGGGGCGGGGGGAACACAGATACGCAGTATTTT.

The chain employs TRBV10-3 and TRBJ2-7; D call uncertain. Germline CDR1 is ENHRY and CDR2 is SYGVKD. With 4 bases removed from V and 0 bases from J, the gap between germline ends came to 16 bases. This CDR3 has 16 residues. The CDR3 reads CAISAEAAGSSYEQYF. The CDR3 coding sequence is TGTGCCATCAGTGCTGAGGCGGCAGGAAGCTCCTACGAGCAGTACTTC.

V usage is TRBV28 and J usage is TRBJ2-1, with 10 nucleotides matching TRBD2. The germline gives CDR1 MDHEN, CDR2 SYDVKM. The V and J ends lost 7 bases and 1 base, in that order; junction bases with no gene match: 7. The CDR3 totals 16 residues. CDR3 region: CASTKQLAGSYNEQFF. As DNA, the CDR3 is TGTGCCAGCACTAAACAACTAGCGGGGTCCTACAATGAGCAGTTCTTC.

This clone was seen a handful of times. The rearrangement joins TRBV19 to TRBJ1-2; D perhaps matches TRBD1 (5 bases). The V end was cut by 6 bases, the J end by 0 bases, with 17 bases between. Germline CDR1 is LNHDA and CDR2 is SQIVND (reference sequence). This CDR3 has 16 amino acids. For the CDR3, the DNA is TGTGCCAGTAGGGTCGGGACTATCGGAGCTAACTATGGCTACACCTTC. This codes for CASRVGTIGANYGYTF.

As concerns this clone: Other nucleotide sequences from this sample produce the same CDR3. This chain uses TRBV2 with TRBJ1-5; 7 bases agree with TRBD1. With V trimmed by 8 bases and J by 0 bases, 19 bases remained unmatched. The germline CDR1 and CDR2 sequences are SNHLY and FYNNEI. This CDR3 has 19 residues. The CDR3 coding sequence is TGTGCCAGCGGAACAGGGGATGACGCAGCTTTTTATAGCAATCAGCCCCAGCATTTT. As protein: CASGTGDDAAFYSNQPQHF.

V usage is TRBV11-2 and J usage is TRBJ1-1, with D perhaps TRBD1 (5 bases). Germline V gives CDR1 SGHAT, CDR2 FQNNGV. This CDR3 has 15 amino acids. Deletions cut 1 base from V and 1 base from J, with 10 bases between. CDR3 sequence (DNA): TGTGCCAGCAGCTTAGGACAGACAGAGAACACTGAAGCTTTCTTT. Residues: CASSLGQTENTEAFF.

This clone has more than one count but fewer than ten. The chain couples TRBV13 to TRBJ2-1, with D perhaps given as TRBD1 or TRBD2 (7 bases each). Trimming shortened V by 5 bases and J by 3 bases, and 17 bases separated the two germline ends. The CDR3 totals 16 residues. Germline V gene lookup returns CDR1 PRHDT and CDR2 FYEKMQ (reference sequence). The CDR3 sequence is CASSQGGSVFYNEQFF. CDR3 nucleotides: TGTGCCAGCAGCCAGGGGGGGAGTGTCTTCTACAATGAGCAGTTCTTC. Drawing the rest from reference TRBV13 and TRBJ2-1, the complete variable domain is AAGVIQSPRHLIKEKRETATLKCYPIPRHDTVYWYQQGPGQDPQFLISFYEKMQSDKGSIPDRFSAQQFSDYHSELNMSSLELGDSALYFCASSQGGSVFYNEQFFGPGTRLTVL.